This is a list of T cell receptor beta chains from one sample in a study of OX40 agonist ivuxolimab in advanced cancers. Some clones are missing from TCRdb's copy, which holds only in-frame ones; the method was immunoSEQ multiplex PCR. The sample has more than 30,000 clones, around 80% seen once; the top ten hold about a fifth. Material: CD4+ or CD8+ T cells sorted from blood, obtained in a trial of the OX40 agonist ivuxolimab. Every receptor here comes from an adult with an advanced solid tumor such as melanoma, head and neck, liver or kidney cancer. Both conserved end residues are part of each CDR3. D genes are given only for firm matches. A row's size may be missing; if present it is once, few, many or a size class.

D | size | J | V | DNA | CDR3
TRBD1 | NA | TRBJ2-7 | TRBV6-6 | TGTGCCAGCAGTTACTCTGGGACAGCCACCTACGAGCAGTACTTC | CASSYSGTATYEQYF
TRBD1 | NA | TRBJ1-2 | TRBV30 | TGTGCCTGGAGCTTCCACAGGGGAGTAGGTGGCTACACCTTC | CAWSFHRGVGGYTF
TRBD2 | NA | TRBJ2-2 | TRBV18 | TGTGCCAGCTCACGCGCGGGAGAGAGCGGGGAGCTGTTTTTT | CASSRAGESGELFF
NA | NA | TRBJ2-3 | TRBV7-3 | TGTGCCAGCAGCGAAGGGGGCGGGAGGGATACGCAGTATTTT | CASSEGGGRDTQYF
NA | NA | TRBJ1-3 | TRBV6-1 | TGTGCCAGCAGTGAACTTAGTTCGACCCGCTCTGGAAACACCATATATTTT | CASSELSSTRSGNTIYF
NA | NA | TRBJ1-1 | TRBV28 | TGTGCCAGCAGTCTGCCGGGCCTCCCGACAGAAGCTTTCTTT | CASSLPGLPTEAFF
NA | NA | TRBJ1-1 | TRBV20-1 | TGCAGTGCCCTGGGGAACACTGAAGCTTTCTTT | CSALGNTEAFF
NA | once | TRBJ1-4 | TRBV10-1 | TGCGCCGTTCAGGGGAGGGAAAAACTGTTTTTT | CAVQGREKLFF
NA | NA | TRBJ1-4 | TRBV11-2 | TGTGCCAGCAGCTTTTTTGCGGGGCCGAATGAAAAACTGTTTTTT | CASSFFAGPNEKLFF
NA | once | TRBJ1-1 | TRBV25-1 | TGTGCCAGCAGTGATCTCTACACTGAAGCTTTCTTT | CASSDLYTEAFF
NA | NA | TRBJ2-3 | TRBV19 | TGTGCCAGTAGCCCCCCAGAGAGCTTTCTGGATACGCAGTATTTT | CASSPPESFLDTQYF
TRBD1 | NA | TRBJ1-1 | TRBV6-6 | TGTGCCAGCAGGGGGACAGGGTGGAACGCTGAAGCTTTCTTT | CASRGTGWNAEAFF
TRBD1 | NA | TRBJ1-5 | TRBV30 | TGTGCCTGGAGTAGGACAGGTGTCCAGCCCCAGCATTTT | CAWSRTGVQPQHF